This TCR beta chain was found in a study of blood T cell repertoires in COVID-19. Overall study: Sites in the United States, Italy and Spain provided acute and convalescent COVID-19 samples. In each case, the material was cDNA or gDNA derived from T cells, B-cell-depleted T cells, or PBMCs.

Method: immunoSEQ multiplex PCR; TCRdb's copy keeps in-frame clones and lacks some. The sample carries over 120,000 clones, 84% recorded once. Germline CDR1 MGHRA, CDR2 YSYEKL. The CDR3 consists of 17 residues. V gave up 0 bases and J gave up 0 bases, with 12 bases separating them. The source of this sequence is a man in his sixties with active or convalescent COVID-19. The material sequenced was peripheral blood. This chain links TRBV4-1 with TRBJ1-3; a possible D gene is TRBD1 (5 bases). Here the CDR3 DNA reads TGCGCCAGCAGCCAAGATCCCCCAGGACACTCTGGAAACACCATATATTTT. As protein: CASSQDPPGHSGNTIYF.